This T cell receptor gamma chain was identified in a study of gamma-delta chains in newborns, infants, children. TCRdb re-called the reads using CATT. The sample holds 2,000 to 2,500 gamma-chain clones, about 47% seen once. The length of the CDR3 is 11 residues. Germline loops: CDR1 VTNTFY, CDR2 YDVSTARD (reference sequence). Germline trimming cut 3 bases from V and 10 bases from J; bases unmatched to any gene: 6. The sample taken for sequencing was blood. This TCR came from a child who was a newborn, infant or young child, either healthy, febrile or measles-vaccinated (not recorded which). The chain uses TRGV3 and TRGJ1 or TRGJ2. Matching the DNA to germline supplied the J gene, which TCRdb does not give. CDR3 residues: CATWDEEKKLF. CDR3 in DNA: TGTGCCACCTGGGACGAGGAGAAGAAACTCTTT.